Listed below are T cell receptor beta chains from one sample, sequenced in a study of shared clonotypes between healthy human individuals. Profiling relied on immunoSEQ multiplex PCR, and the TCRdb table lists in-frame clones only, not all of them. The top ten hold under 2% of the sample, which has around 2.1 million clones, about 92% seen once. The sample consisted of naive CD8+ T cells from PBMCs. The receptors come from a man younger than 35 in good health. Some clones in this sample may be carry-over from other donors' samples. Each CDR3 is given with its conserved first and last residue. The D gene is left open where the match is weak. Where a row states a size, it is once, few, many or the class of an expanded clone; other rows omit it.

TRBV4-1,.,.,TRBJ2-7,TGCGCCAGCAGCCAAGATGGGGCAGGAGGCGAGCAGTACTTC,CASSQDGAGGEQYF
TRBV4-1,.,.,TRBJ2-2,TGCGCCAGCAGATCCCCTGGGGAAGGCGCCGGGGAGCTGTTTTTT,CASRSPGEGAGELFF
TRBV7-9,.,.,TRBJ1-1,TGTGCCAGCAGCCATATCGCGGGGGGCACTGAAGCTTTCTTT,CASSHIAGGTEAFF
TRBV30,.,.,TRBJ1-6,TGTGCCTGGAGTATACAGGGAAATTCACCCCTCCACTTT,CAWSIQGNSPLHF
TRBV5-4,.,.,TRBJ1-3,TGTGCCAGCAGCTCAAGGTCGGAGGACCGCTCTGGAAACACCATATATTTT,CASSSRSEDRSGNTIYF
TRBV25-1,.,TRBD2,TRBJ2-7,TGTGCCAGCAGTGAACGAGGTGGGAGGGCCTACGAGCAGTACTTC,CASSERGGRAYEQYF
TRBV18,.,.,TRBJ2-3,TGTGCCAGCTCACCAAATCCGGGGGCGCGAACAGATACGCAGTATTTT,CASSPNPGARTDTQYF
TRBV7-9,.,TRBD1,TRBJ1-5,TGTGCCAGCAGCTCCCGGGACAGGGATCAGCCCCAGCATTTT,CASSSRDRDQPQHF
TRBV7-9,.,.,TRBJ1-4,TGTGCCAGCACGCTCGGGGCTTCTAATGAAAAACTGTTTTTT,CASTLGASNEKLFF
TRBV6-5,.,TRBD1,TRBJ2-5,TGTGCCAGCAGTTCCACGGACAGGGGGCGAGAGACCCAGTACTTC,CASSSTDRGRETQYF
TRBV4-1,once,.,TRBJ1-3,TGCGCCAGCAGCCAGTACGGCCTACTCTCTGGAAACACCATATATTTT,CASSQYGLLSGNTIYF
TRBV7-6,.,TRBD1,TRBJ2-1,TGTGCCAGCAGTACACAGGGGGGCGGAGTAGTCAATGAGCAGTTCTTC,CASSTQGGGVVNEQFF
TRBV7-9,.,.,TRBJ2-7,TGTGCCAGCAGCTTAGTCGGGGGTTCAACCTACGAGCAGTACTTC,CASSLVGGSTYEQYF
TRBV9,.,.,TRBJ2-5,TGTGCCAGCAGCGTAGGTCCAGCGGGAGAGACCCAGTACTTC,CASSVGPAGETQYF
TRBV15,.,.,TRBJ1-3,TGTGCCACCAGCCCCCATGCGAGCTCTGGAAACACCATATATTTT,CATSPHASSGNTIYF
TRBV28,once,TRBD1,TRBJ2-7,TGTGCCAGCAGTTTCCTCGGACAGGGCGACGAGCAGTACTTC,CASSFLGQGDEQYF
TRBV15,.,.,TRBJ2-7,TGTGCCACCAGCTCCCGCGGGCAGGGGGGTATGAACGAGCAGTACTTC,CATSSRGQGGMNEQYF
TRBV6-5,few,.,TRBJ1-5,TGTGCCAGCAGGGGAGGTCGAAATCAGCCCCAGCATTTT,CASRGGRNQPQHF
TRBV6-5,.,.,TRBJ2-1,TGTGCCAGCAGTTACTCGAGACTTGGCTTGGGAAATGAGCAGTTCTTC,CASSYSRLGLGNEQFF
TRBV19,.,.,TRBJ1-1,TGTGCCAGCGCCGAGAGCCGAGAAGCTTTCTTT,CASAESREAFF
TRBV28,.,.,TRBJ2-7,TGTGCCAGCAGTTTTCTATCCTACGAGCAGTACTTC,CASSFLSYEQYF
TRBV7-9,.,TRBD2,TRBJ2-7,TGTGCCAGTAGGGGCGGGAGGGCCTACGAGCAGTACTTC,CASRGGRAYEQYF
TRBV19,.,.,TRBJ2-7,TGTGCCAGTCGAGGGGCCAGGTACTACGAGCAGTACTTC,CASRGARYYEQYF
TRBV4-2,once,.,TRBJ2-3,TGTGCCAGCAGCCAAGCCTTAACAGATACGCAGTATTTT,CASSQALTDTQYF
TRBV7-6,few,.,TRBJ2-7,TGTGCCAGCAGCCTCGACAGGGCGGGAACCTACGAGCAGTACTTC,CASSLDRAGTYEQYF